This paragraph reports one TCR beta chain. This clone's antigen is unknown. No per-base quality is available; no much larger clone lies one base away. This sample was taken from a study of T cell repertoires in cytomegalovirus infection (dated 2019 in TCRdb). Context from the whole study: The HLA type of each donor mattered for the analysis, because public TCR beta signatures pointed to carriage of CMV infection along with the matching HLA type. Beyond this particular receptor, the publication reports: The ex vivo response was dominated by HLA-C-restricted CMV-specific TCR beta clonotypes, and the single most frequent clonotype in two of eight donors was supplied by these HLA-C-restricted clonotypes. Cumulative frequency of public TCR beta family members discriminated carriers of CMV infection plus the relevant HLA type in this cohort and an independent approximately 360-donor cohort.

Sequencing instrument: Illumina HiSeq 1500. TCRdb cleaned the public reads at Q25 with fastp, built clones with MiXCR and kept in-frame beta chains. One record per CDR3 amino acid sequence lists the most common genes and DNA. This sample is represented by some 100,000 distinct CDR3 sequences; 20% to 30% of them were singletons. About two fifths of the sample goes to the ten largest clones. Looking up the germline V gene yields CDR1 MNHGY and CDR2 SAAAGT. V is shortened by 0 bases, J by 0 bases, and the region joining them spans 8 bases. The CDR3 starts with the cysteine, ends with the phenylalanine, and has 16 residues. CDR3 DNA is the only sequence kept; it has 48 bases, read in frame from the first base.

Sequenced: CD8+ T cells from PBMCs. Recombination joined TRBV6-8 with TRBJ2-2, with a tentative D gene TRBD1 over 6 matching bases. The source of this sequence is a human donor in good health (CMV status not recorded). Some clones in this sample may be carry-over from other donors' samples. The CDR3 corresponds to CASSYSDSPNTGELFF. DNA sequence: TGTGCCAGCAGTTACTCGGACAGCCCGAACACCGGGGAGCTGTTTTTT.